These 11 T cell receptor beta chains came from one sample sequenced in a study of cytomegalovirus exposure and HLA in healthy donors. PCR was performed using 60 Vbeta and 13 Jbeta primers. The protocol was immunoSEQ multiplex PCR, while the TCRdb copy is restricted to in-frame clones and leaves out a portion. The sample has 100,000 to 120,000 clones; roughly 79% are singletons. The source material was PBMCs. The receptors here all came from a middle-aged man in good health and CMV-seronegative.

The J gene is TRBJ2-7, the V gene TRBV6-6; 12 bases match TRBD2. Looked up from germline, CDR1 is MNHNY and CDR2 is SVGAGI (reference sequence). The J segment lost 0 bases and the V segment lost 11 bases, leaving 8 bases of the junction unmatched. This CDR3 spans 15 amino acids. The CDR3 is CASKATSGGSYEQYF. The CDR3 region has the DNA TGTGCCTCAAAGGCGACTAGCGGGGGCTCCTACGAGCAGTACTTC.

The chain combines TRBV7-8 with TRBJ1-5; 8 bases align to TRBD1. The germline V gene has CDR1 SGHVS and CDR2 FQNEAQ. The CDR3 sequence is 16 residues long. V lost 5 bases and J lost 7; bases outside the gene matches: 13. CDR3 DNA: TGTGCCAGCAGCGAGCTGGACAGGGTGGTTGGGCAGCCCCAGCATTTT. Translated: CASSELDRVVGQPQHF.

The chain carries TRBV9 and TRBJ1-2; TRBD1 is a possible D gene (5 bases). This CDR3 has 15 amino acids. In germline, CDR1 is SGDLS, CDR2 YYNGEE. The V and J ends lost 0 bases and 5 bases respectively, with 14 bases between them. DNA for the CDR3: TGTGCCAGCAGCGTAGCGGAAGCGGGGGGGTATGGCTACACCTTC. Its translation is CASSVAEAGGYGYTF.

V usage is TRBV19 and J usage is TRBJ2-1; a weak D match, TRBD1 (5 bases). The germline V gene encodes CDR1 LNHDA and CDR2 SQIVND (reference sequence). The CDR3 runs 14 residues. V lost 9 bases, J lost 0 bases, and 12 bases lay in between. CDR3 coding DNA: TGTGCCAGGGTTACAAGGGGCTCCTACAATGAGCAGTTCTTC. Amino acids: CARVTRGSYNEQFF.

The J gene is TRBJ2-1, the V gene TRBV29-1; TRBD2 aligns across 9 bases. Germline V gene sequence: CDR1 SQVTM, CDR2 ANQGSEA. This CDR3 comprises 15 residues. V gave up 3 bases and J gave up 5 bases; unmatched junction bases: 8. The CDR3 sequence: CSVDRVAGVNNEQFF. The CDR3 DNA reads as TGCAGCGTTGATCGTGTAGCGGGAGTTAACAATGAGCAGTTCTTC.

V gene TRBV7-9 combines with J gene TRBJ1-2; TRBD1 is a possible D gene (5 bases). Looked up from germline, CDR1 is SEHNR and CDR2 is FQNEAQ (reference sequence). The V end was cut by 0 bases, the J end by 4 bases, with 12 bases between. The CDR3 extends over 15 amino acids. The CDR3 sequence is CASSLARGRSYGYTF. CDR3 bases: TGTGCCAGCAGCTTAGCGCGGGGCAGATCCTATGGCTACACCTTC.

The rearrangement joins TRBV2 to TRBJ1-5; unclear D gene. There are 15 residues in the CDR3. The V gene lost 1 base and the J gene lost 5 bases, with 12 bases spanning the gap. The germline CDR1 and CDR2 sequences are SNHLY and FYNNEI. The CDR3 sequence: CASSEEAGRDQPQHF. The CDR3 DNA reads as TGTGCCAGCAGTGAAGAGGCGGGAAGGGATCAGCCCCAGCATTTT.

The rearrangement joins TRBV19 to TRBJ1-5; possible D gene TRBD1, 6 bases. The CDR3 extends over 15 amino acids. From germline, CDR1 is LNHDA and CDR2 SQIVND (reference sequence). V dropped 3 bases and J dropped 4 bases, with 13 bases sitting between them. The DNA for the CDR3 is TGTGCCAGTAGTATCTGGGGGGGGCAGAATCAGCCCCAGCATTTT. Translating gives CASSIWGGQNQPQHF.

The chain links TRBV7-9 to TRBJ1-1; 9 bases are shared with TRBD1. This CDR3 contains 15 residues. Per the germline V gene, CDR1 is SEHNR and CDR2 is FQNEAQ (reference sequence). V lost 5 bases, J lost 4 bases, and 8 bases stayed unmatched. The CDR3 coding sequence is TGTGCCAGCAGCCCCCGGGACAGGGATATCACTGAAGCTTTCTTT. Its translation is CASSPRDRDITEAFF.

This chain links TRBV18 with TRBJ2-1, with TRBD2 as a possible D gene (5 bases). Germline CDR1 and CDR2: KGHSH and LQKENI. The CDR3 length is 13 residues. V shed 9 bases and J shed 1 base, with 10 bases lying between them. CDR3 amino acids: CASHRDSYNEQFF. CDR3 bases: TGTGCCAGTCACCGGGATTCCTACAATGAGCAGTTCTTC.

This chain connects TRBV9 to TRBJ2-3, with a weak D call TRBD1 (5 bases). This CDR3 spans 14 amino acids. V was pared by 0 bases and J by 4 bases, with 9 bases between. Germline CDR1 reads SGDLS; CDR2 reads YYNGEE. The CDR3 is CASSVEGYSDTQYF. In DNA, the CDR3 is TGTGCCAGCAGCGTAGAGGGGTACTCAGATACGCAGTATTTT.